The 32 T cell receptor beta chains given below trace back to one sample, sequenced in a study of regulatory T cells in long-lasting Graves disease. Construction of TCR beta libraries relied on iRepertoire HTBI primers and on Arm-PCR targeting CDR3 regions. TCRdb used MiXCR to reprocess the multiplex PCR reads, holding one entry per CDR3 protein. This sample has about 400,000 distinct CDR3 sequences, with over 12% found just once. Time point in this sample: newly diagnosed GD, antithyroid drugs for less than 3 months. The TCR library was made from RNA that had been extracted from PBMCs in TRIzol. This sample also appeared in a second study, on T cells in Graves' hyperthyroidism and ophthalmopathy.

Source: peripheral blood mononuclear cells (PBMCs), taken at new diagnosis, from a patient treated with antithyroid drugs. The receptors come from a woman between 40 and 50 years old with Graves disease.

This clonotype was detected a few times. This rearrangement joins TRBV9 to TRBJ1-2, with 7 bases aligning to TRBD1. Unmatched junction bases numbered 7, after V lost 1 base and J lost 1 base. The CDR3 loop spans 16 amino acids. The germline gives CDR1 SGDLS, CDR2 YYNGEE. Here the CDR3 reads CASSVSRDSHNYGYTF. CDR3 coding DNA: TGTGCCAGCAGCGTAAGCCGGGACAGCCATAACTATGGCTACACCTTC.

There are a few counts of this clonotype. The chain has TRBV7-9 and TRBJ1-3; maybe TRBD1 (5 bases). This CDR3 is built from 16 residues. The V and J ends lost 1 base and 2 bases respectively, with 12 bases between them. Germline loops: CDR1 SEHNR, CDR2 FQNEAQ (reference sequence). The CDR3: CASSLGTPGAGNTIYF. CDR3 DNA sequence: TGTGCCAGCAGCTTAGGAACCCCGGGGGCTGGAAACACCATATATTTT.

This clonotype was observed at least ten times. The J gene is TRBJ2-2, the V gene TRBV28; TRBD1 matches 7 bases. CDR1 is MDHEN and CDR2 is SYDVKM in the germline V gene. V shed 4 bases, J shed 3 bases, and the junction held 20 bases outside the gene matches. The CDR3 has 20 amino acids. The CDR3 sequence is CASSYPSSIVGQVDTGELFF. In DNA form, the CDR3 reads TGTGCCAGCAGTTACCCCTCTAGTATTGTCGGACAGGTGGACACCGGGGAGCTGTTTTTT.

This clonotype occurred many times. The gene calls are TRBV20-1 and TRBJ2-1; D is unresolved. The CDR3 extends over 13 amino acids. Per the germline V gene, CDR1 is DFQATT and CDR2 is SNEGSKA (reference sequence). With 3 bases removed from V and 5 bases from J, the gap between germline ends came to 11 bases. CDR3 coding DNA: TGCAGTGCTAGGGACCTCCAGCACAATGAGCAGTTCTTC. Its translation: CSARDLQHNEQFF.

The chain uses TRBV11-1 and TRBJ2-2; D is undetermined. V lost 2 bases and J 0 bases, leaving 13 bases between the germline ends. This CDR3 comprises 17 residues. Germline CDR1 is SGHAT and CDR2 is FQDESV (reference sequence). The CDR3 sequence: CASSLSRSPSNTGELFF. The CDR3 nucleotides read TGTGCCAGCAGCTTAAGTCGTAGCCCCTCGAACACCGGGGAGCTGTTTTTT. The variable domain in full, completed from reference TRBV11-1 and TRBJ2-2, reads EAEVAQSPRYKITEKSQAVAFWCDPISGHATLYWYRQILGQGPELLVQFQDESVVDDSQLPKDRFSAERLKGVDSTLKIQPAELGDSAMYLCASSLSRSPSNTGELFFGEGSRLTVL.

This clonotype has at least ten counts. The CDR3 DNA reads TGTGCCAGCAGCCCCGCCGGACGGAACACTGAAGCTTTCTTT. This encodes CASSPAGRNTEAFF. The chain carries TRBV6-1 and TRBJ1-1; no clear D gene. Germline assignment: CDR1 MNHNS and CDR2 SASEGT. The CDR3 runs 14 residues. V lost 6 bases, J lost 1 base, and 12 bases lay in between.

This clonotype was detected many times. This chain connects TRBV5-6 to TRBJ1-4, with 8 bases lining up with TRBD1. The CDR3 consists of 18 residues. Losses at the gene ends were 5 bases for V and 8 bases for J; bases not matched to a gene: 20. Germline CDR1 and CDR2: SGHDT and YYEEEE. CDR3 protein: CASSFTGGRIDTREKLFF. CDR3 DNA: TGTGCCAGCAGTTTTACAGGGGGGCGGATCGACACCCGCGAAAAACTGTTTTTT.

This chain links TRBV27 with TRBJ2-7; the D gene is possibly TRBD2 (5 bases). This CDR3 is 15 amino acids long. CDR1 is MNHEY, CDR2 SMNVEV, per germline (reference sequence). V was clipped by 0 bases and J by 3 bases, with 12 bases between them. The CDR3 bases are TGTGCCAGCAGTTTATCCGGGATATCAGGCTACGAGCAGTACTTC. It codes for CASSLSGISGYEQYF.

There are many counts of this clonotype. This rearrangement joins TRBV11-2 to TRBJ2-7; D is perhaps TRBD2 (6 bases). The V end lost 7 bases, the J end lost 3 bases, and 19 bases lay between the germline ends. CDR3 length equals 15 residues. CDR1 is SGHAT, CDR2 FQNNGV, per germline. The CDR3 protein is CASTNLRGGFYEQYF. The CDR3, as DNA: TGTGCCAGCACCAATCTAAGGGGAGGCTTCTACGAGCAGTACTTC. Using reference TRBV11-2 and TRBJ2-7 for the parts outside the CDR3, the full variable domain is EAGVAQSPRYKIIEKRQSVAFWCNPISGHATLYWYQQILGQGPKLLIQFQNNGVVDDSQLPKDRFSAERLKGVDSTLKIQPAKLEDSAVYLCASTNLRGGFYEQYFGPGTRLTVT.

This clonotype was found many times. V is TRBV13 and J is TRBJ2-5; D ambiguous. This CDR3 has 14 amino acids. V was clipped by 4 bases and J by 1 base, with 10 bases between them. Germline CDR1 and CDR2: PRHDT and FYEKMQ (reference sequence). CDR3 bases: TGTGCCAGCAGCTCCGGACCTCGCCAAGAGACCCAGTACTTC. Its translation: CASSSGPRQETQYF. Supplemented by reference TRBV13 and TRBJ2-5, the full variable domain reads AAGVIQSPRHLIKEKRETATLKCYPIPRHDTVYWYQQGPGQDPQFLISFYEKMQSDKGSIPDRFSAQQFSDYHSELNMSSLELGDSALYFCASSSGPRQETQYFGPGTRLLVL.

Turning to this clonotype: The CDR3 carries no conserved terminal phenylalanine or tryptophan, so it likely arises from a read error. The V and J genes are TRBV7-3 and TRBJ2-7; no reliable D call. V gave up 3 bases and J gave up 2 bases, with 11 bases separating them. CDR1 SGHTA and CDR2 FQGTGA come from the germline V gene. The CDR3 contains 14 residues. The CDR3: CASSLAGSTYEQYS. CDR3 DNA sequence: TGTGCCAGCAGCTTGGCCGGGTCAACCTACGAGCAGTACTCC.

This clonotype has a count of ten or more. The chain employs TRBV3-1 and TRBJ2-1, with no clear D. The CDR3 totals 15 residues. The V end was cut by 0 bases, the J end by 0 bases, with 6 bases between. In germline, CDR1 is LGHDT, CDR2 YNNKEL (reference sequence). CDR3 in amino acids: CASSQEVSSYNEQFF. The CDR3 region has the DNA TGTGCCAGCAGCCAAGAGGTTAGCTCCTACAATGAGCAGTTCTTC.

This clonotype occurred a few times. The CDR3 sequence is CSASVLSYEQYF. CDR3 nucleotide sequence: TGCAGTGCTAGTGTTCTCTCCTACGAGCAGTACTTC. J is TRBJ2-7 and V is TRBV20-1; D remains ambiguous. Germline V CDR1 and CDR2: DFQATT, SNEGSKA (reference sequence). V lost 3 bases to trimming and J lost 0 bases, with 6 bases between them. The length of the CDR3 is 12 residues.

There are many counts of this clonotype. The chain uses TRBV7-4 and TRBJ2-7, with 7 bases matching TRBD1. The CDR3 length is 19 residues. The V and J ends lost 4 bases and 6 bases, in that order; junction bases with no gene match: 24. The germline V gene has CDR1 SGHVT and CDR2 SQSDAQ. The CDR3, as DNA: TGTGCCAGCAGCTCCGCGGACATACAGGGGCCACTAGAGCCATCCGAGCAGTACTTC. Translated: CASSSADIQGPLEPSEQYF.

In this sample, this clonotype turned up many times. CDR3 DNA sequence: TGTGCCAGCATCACCAGCGGGAGGGACTACAATGAGCAGTTCTTC. It translates to CASITSGRDYNEQFF. This chain joins TRBV28 and TRBJ2-1; 10 positions match TRBD2. CDR3 length: 15 amino acids. J gave up 3 bases and V 7 bases, and 6 bases lay outside the gene matches. Germline V lookup: CDR1 MDHEN, CDR2 SYDVKM.

The J gene is TRBJ2-1, the V gene TRBV7-9, with 9 bases aligning to TRBD1. The V gene's germline CDR1 is SEHNR and CDR2 FQNEAQ (reference sequence). The CDR3 sequence is 16 residues long. V shed 4 bases, J shed 5 bases, and the junction held 9 bases outside the gene matches. CDR3 protein: CASSSRTGENDNEQFF. CDR3 coding DNA: TGTGCCAGCAGCTCGCGGACAGGGGAGAATGACAATGAGCAGTTCTTC.

This clonotype was counted many times. This chain uses TRBV28 with TRBJ2-1; no reliable D call. The germline V and J ends were trimmed by 2 bases and 0 bases, with 8 bases remaining between them. This CDR3 has 15 amino acids. Germline CDR1 MDHEN, CDR2 SYDVKM. The CDR3 loop is CASSLRKVSYNEQFF. CDR3 coding DNA: TGTGCCAGCAGTTTAAGGAAGGTCTCCTACAATGAGCAGTTCTTC.

The genes are TRBV3-1 and TRBJ2-5, with D perhaps TRBD2 (6 bases). In germline, CDR1 is LGHDT, CDR2 YNNKEL (reference sequence). The length of the CDR3 is 15 residues. Trimming took off 1 base at V and 5 bases at J, with 14 bases between the two ends. The CDR3 DNA follows: TGTGCCAGCAGCCAAGGACCACTAGCCCGGGAGACCCAGTACTTC. Amino acid sequence: CASSQGPLARETQYF.

This chain joins TRBV4-1 and TRBJ2-7; possible D gene TRBD1, 6 bases. Trimming shortened V by 1 base and J by 2 bases, and 12 bases separated the two germline ends. The germline V gene encodes CDR1 MGHRA and CDR2 YSYEKL. CDR3 size: 15 residues. The CDR3 DNA reads as TGCGCCAGCAGCCAAGGGGGGACATTTACCTACGAGCAGTACTTC. It encodes CASSQGGTFTYEQYF.

The V call is TRBV12-3 or TRBV12-4, the J call TRBJ2-3; D assignment may be TRBD1 or TRBD2 (6 bases each). Trimming removed 1 base at V and 3 bases at J, with 14 bases between. This CDR3 is built from 16 residues. CDR3 nucleotide sequence: TGTGCCAGCAGTTTAGAGGGGGGAGGAGGTACAGATACGCAGTATTTT. This encodes CASSLEGGGGTDTQYF.

In this sample, this clonotype turned up many times. This sequence joins TRBV6-1 and TRBJ2-7, with TRBD1 matching over 10 bases. The CDR3 contains 15 residues. With V trimmed by 6 bases and J by 3 bases, 8 bases remained unmatched. CDR1 is MNHNS, CDR2 SASEGT, per germline. The CDR3 sequence is CASSPQTGGVYEQYF. The CDR3 nucleotides read TGTGCCAGCAGCCCCCAGACAGGGGGCGTCTACGAGCAGTACTTC.

This clonotype was seen many times. The gene calls are TRBV11-2 and TRBJ2-1; 10 nucleotides line up with TRBD2. The CDR3 sequence is 15 residues long. The trim removed 1 base at V and 3 bases at J, leaving 0 bases unmatched. Germline values: CDR1 SGHAT, CDR2 FQNNGV. The CDR3 is CASSLASGGYNEQFF. For the CDR3, the DNA is TGTGCCAGCAGCTTAGCTAGCGGGGGCTACAATGAGCAGTTCTTC.

The chain uses TRBV7-9 and TRBJ2-7; weak D call: TRBD1 (6 bases). Trimming left V 5 bases short and J 4 bases short, with 15 bases between. CDR1 and CDR2 (germline): SEHNR, FQNEAQ (reference sequence). The CDR3 sequence is 14 residues long. The CDR3 is CASSPDRSAYEQYF. The DNA for the CDR3 is TGTGCCAGCAGCCCCGACAGGTCGGCTTACGAGCAGTACTTC.

The chain combines TRBV6-5 with TRBJ2-5; TRBD1 matches 7 bases. V lost 3 bases, J lost 5 bases, and 9 bases stayed unmatched. The CDR3 loop spans 15 amino acids. Germline loops: CDR1 MNHEY, CDR2 SVGAGI. The CDR3 nucleotides read TGTGCCAGCAGTTATAGGGGGCATTCAGGGGAGACCCAGTACTTC. Translation: CASSYRGHSGETQYF.

This clonotype is a singleton in its sample. The chain has TRBV2 and TRBJ2-5; 12 bases match TRBD2. After removal of 1 base from V and 0 bases from J, the junction contained 3 bases not matched to a gene. This CDR3 contains 17 residues. Germline assignment: CDR1 SNHLY and CDR2 FYNNEI. This CDR3 is CASSEDGLAGNQETQYF. The CDR3 bases are TGTGCCAGCAGTGAAGACGGACTAGCGGGAAACCAAGAGACCCAGTACTTC. Supplemented by reference TRBV2 and TRBJ2-5, the full variable domain reads EPEVTQTPSHQVTQMGQEVILRCVPISNHLYFYWYRQILGQKVEFLVSFYNNEISEKSEIFDDQFSVERPDGSNFTLKIRSTKLEDSAMYFCASSEDGLAGNQETQYFGPGTRLLVL.

The chain couples TRBV19 to TRBJ2-2, with 7 bases matching TRBD1. CDR1 and CDR2 from the germline V gene are LNHDA and SQIVND (reference sequence). V lost 5 bases, J lost 1 base, and 7 bases stayed unmatched. The CDR3 contains 16 residues. DNA for the CDR3: TGTGCCAGTAGTTCCCCCGGGACAGAGAACACCGGGGAGCTGTTTTTT. Amino acid sequence: CASSSPGTENTGELFF.

This clonotype was counted at least ten times. The chain joins TRBV6-5 to TRBJ2-1; TRBD2 agrees at 10 bases. The J segment lost 8 bases and the V segment lost 0 bases, leaving 7 bases of the junction unmatched. Germline values: CDR1 MNHEY, CDR2 SVGAGI. The CDR3 spans 16 residues. The CDR3 DNA follows: TGTGCCAGCAGTTACTCGGGACTAGCGCTAAACGATGAGCAGTTCTTC. This encodes CASSYSGLALNDEQFF.

This clonotype came up many times. The J gene is TRBJ1-1, the V gene TRBV11-2, with 8 bases matching TRBD1. V gave up 1 base and J gave up 3 bases; unmatched junction bases: 1. CDR1 and CDR2 from the germline V gene are SGHAT and FQNNGV. This CDR3 comprises 14 residues. The CDR3 DNA reads as TGTGCCAGCAGCTTAGGACAGGGGTACACTGAAGCTTTCTTT. Its protein is CASSLGQGYTEAFF.

This clonotype was seen ten or more times. In nucleotides, the CDR3 is TGCAGTGCTTCGCCTAGCGGGGCAAGCCAAGAGACCCAGTACTTC. It specifies CSASPSGASQETQYF. The chain recombines TRBV20-1 with TRBJ2-5; 9 bases map to TRBD2. Looked up from germline, CDR1 is DFQATT and CDR2 is SNEGSKA (reference sequence). The CDR3 sequence is 15 residues long. The junction had 8 bases not matched to a gene; V was cut back by 5 bases and J by 1 base.

This clonotype was seen ten or more times. The V call is TRBV18, the J call TRBJ1-1; D is undetermined. Trimming took off 5 bases at V and 1 base at J, with 8 bases between the two ends. This CDR3 has 13 residues. Germline V CDR1 and CDR2: KGHSH, LQKENI. The CDR3 DNA follows: TGTGCCAGCTCAGGCCAGAAGAACACTGAAGCTTTCTTT. Its translation is CASSGQKNTEAFF.

The table lists this clonotype with a few counts. The junction differs from germline at one of its ends, possibly a read error. The V gene is TRBV30, the J gene TRBJ1-1; D not resolved. Germline V lookup: CDR1 GTSNPN, CDR2 SVGIG (reference sequence). The CDR3 runs 12 residues. CDR3 region: CAWKRGWTEASF. DNA for the CDR3: TGTGCCTGGAAGAGAGGTTGGACTGAAGCTTCCTTT.

This chain links TRBV13 with TRBJ2-5, with D maybe TRBD1 (9 bases). This CDR3 is built from 16 residues. The ends were cut back, 4 bases at V and 2 bases at J, with 17 bases in the middle. The germline gives CDR1 PRHDT, CDR2 FYEKMQ (reference sequence). DNA for the CDR3: TGTGCCAGCAGCTCGGGGGGGACAGGGTATCAAGAGACCCAGTACTTC. Amino acid sequence: CASSSGGTGYQETQYF.